The 27 T cell receptor beta chains below come from one sample, sequenced in a study of regulatory T cells in long-lasting Graves disease. The time point: newly diagnosed GD, antithyroid drugs for less than 3 months. Generation of the TCR library employed RNA extracted from PBMCs. TCR beta libraries were built with iRepertoire HTBI primers and Arm-PCR of CDR3 regions. TCRdb reprocessed the multiplex PCR reads with MiXCR, giving one entry per CDR3 protein. The sample consists of fewer than 350,000 distinct CDR3 sequences, about 18% of them appearing once. Sequenced here: peripheral blood mononuclear cells (PBMCs), sampled at new diagnosis, from a patient treated with antithyroid drugs. These receptor sequences come from a female donor with Graves disease.

Many counts were recorded for this clonotype. The chain is built from TRBV10-3 and TRBJ2-2; D is undetermined. With 6 bases removed from V and 2 bases from J, the gap between germline ends came to 13 bases. The CDR3 is 15 amino acids. Looked up from germline, CDR1 is ENHRY and CDR2 is SYGVKD. In DNA, the CDR3 is TGTGCCATCAGGGGAACCCTCGGTAACACCGGGGAGCTGTTTTTT. It encodes CAIRGTLGNTGELFF.

In its sample, this clonotype was seen many times. The chain is built from TRBV7-9 and TRBJ2-5; 8 bases map to TRBD1. The junction had 5 bases not matched to a gene; V was cut back by 5 bases and J by 3 bases. Germline loops: CDR1 SEHNR, CDR2 FQNEAQ (reference sequence). CDR3 length: 14 residues. The CDR3 reads CASSRQGSKETQYF. DNA for the CDR3: TGTGCCAGCAGCCGACAGGGGAGTAAAGAGACCCAGTACTTC.

Ten or more counts support this clonotype. This chain connects TRBV7-9 to TRBJ1-1; D gene ambiguous. The CDR3 covers 16 residues. Germline CDR1 is SEHNR and CDR2 is FQNEAQ (reference sequence). V lost 5 bases and J 4 bases, leaving 20 bases between the germline ends. The CDR3 DNA reads TGTGCCAGCAGCCCCGTGGGTTGGGGAGGTTCCACTGAAGCTTTCTTT. Protein product: CASSPVGWGGSTEAFF.

This clonotype turned up a few times. V and J are TRBV18 and TRBJ1-6; no reliable D call. The CDR3 sequence is 15 residues long. Trimming pared 1 base from V and 12 bases from J, leaving 16 bases between. CDR1 is KGHSH and CDR2 is LQKENI in the germline V gene. The CDR3 region is CASSPRPGGSLPLHF. CDR3 DNA: TGTGCCAGCTCACCACGTCCGGGTGGAAGCTTACCCCTCCACTTT.

This clonotype was observed many times. The chain combines TRBV7-9 with TRBJ2-7, with 8 bases lining up with TRBD1. The CDR3 is 15 amino acids. J was trimmed by 3 bases and V by 4 bases; bases with no gene match: 8. CDR1 SEHNR and CDR2 FQNEAQ come from the germline V gene (reference sequence). The CDR3 DNA follows: TGTGCCAGCAGCTCGGGCGGACAGGGCCACTACGAGCAGTACTTC. Residues: CASSSGGQGHYEQYF.

The gene calls are TRBV7-6 and TRBJ2-2; D perhaps matches TRBD1 (5 bases). Between the trimmed V and J ends, which lost 6 bases and 1 base, there was a span of 12 bases. The CDR3 covers 15 residues. The V gene's germline CDR1 is SGHVS and CDR2 FNYEAQ. Here the CDR3 DNA reads TGTGCCAGCAGTCGAAACGGACAGAACACCGGGGAGCTGTTTTTT. The encoded protein is CASSRNGQNTGELFF.

This chain links TRBV12-3 or TRBV12-4 with TRBJ2-3; 8 nucleotides align to TRBD2. V lost 5 bases, J lost 4 bases, and 14 bases stayed unmatched. This CDR3 is 17 amino acids long. The CDR3, as DNA: TGTGCCAGCAGTCATCGGTGGCGGGAGGTGAGCCCAGATACGCAGTATTTT. Encoded protein: CASSHRWREVSPDTQYF.

This clonotype was recorded many times. The chain is built from TRBV20-1 and TRBJ2-5; 9 positions agree with TRBD2. The CDR3 is 15 residues long. The ends lost 0 bases at V and 3 bases at J; junction bases unmatched: 5. CDR1 and CDR2 from the germline V gene are DFQATT and SNEGSKA (reference sequence). Written as DNA, the CDR3 is TGCAGTGCTAGAGATCCGACTAGCGGTAAAGAGACCCAGTACTTC. It is translated as CSARDPTSGKETQYF.

The gene calls are TRBV7-8 and TRBJ2-6; maybe TRBD1 (6 bases). The germline V gene encodes CDR1 SGHVS and CDR2 FQNEAQ. CDR3 size: 17 residues. Trimming left V 4 bases short and J 2 bases short, with 15 bases between. The CDR3 sequence: CASSSYRVGAGANVLTF. The CDR3 DNA reads TGTGCCAGCAGCTCCTACAGGGTGGGAGCTGGGGCCAACGTCCTGACTTTC.

This clonotype was seen ten or more times. The genes are TRBV28 and TRBJ1-5; D gene uncertain. CDR3 length: 16 residues. Looked up from germline, CDR1 is MDHEN and CDR2 is SYDVKM. Deletions cut 5 bases from V and 2 bases from J, with 16 bases between. CDR3 DNA sequence: TGTGCCAGCAGTCCCGACGACCCCCGAGGCAATCAGCCCCAGCATTTT. Protein product: CASSPDDPRGNQPQHF.

Regarding this clonotype: A read error is possible here, since a much larger clone lies one base away. The chain has TRBV5-1 and TRBJ2-7; TRBD1 agrees at 9 bases. CDR3 size: 14 residues. Germline CDR1 is SGHRS and CDR2 is YFSETQ. Trimming cost V 0 bases and J 7 bases; bases outside gene matches: 5. CDR3 loop: CASSLAQGANEQYF. CDR3 bases: TGCGCCAGCAGCTTGGCACAGGGGGCCAATGAGCAGTACTTC.

The V call is TRBV7-3, the J call TRBJ2-5, with D perhaps TRBD2 (5 bases). This CDR3 region has 13 residues. Trimming took off 2 bases at V and 5 bases at J, with 9 bases between the two ends. Germline V gene data show CDR1 as SGHTA and CDR2 as FQGTGA. The chain's CDR3 is CASSLSGMETQYF. As DNA, the CDR3 is TGTGCCAGCAGCTTATCGGGGATGGAGACCCAGTACTTC. Filled out from reference TRBV7-3 and TRBJ2-5, the complete variable domain reads GAGVSQTPSNKVTEKGKYVELRCDPISGHTALYWYRQSLGQGPEFLIYFQGTGAADDSGLPNDRFFAVRPEGSVSTLKIQRTERGDSAVYLCASSLSGMETQYFGPGTRLLVL.

This clonotype was recorded at least ten times. This sequence joins TRBV29-1 and TRBJ2-7, with TRBD1 identical over 8 bases. V was pared by 1 base and J by 3 bases, with 2 bases of the junction left unmatched. There are 13 residues in the CDR3. Per germline, CDR1 SQVTM and CDR2 ANQGSEA. CDR3 bases: TGCAGCGTTGAAGTGGGGACAGGCTACGAGCAGTACTTC. Translation: CSVEVGTGYEQYF.

This clonotype has ten or more counts. The chain recombines TRBV12-3 or TRBV12-4 with TRBJ2-5; perhaps TRBD1 as D (6 bases). V lost 3 bases to trimming and J lost 5 bases, with 13 bases between them. This CDR3 has 14 amino acids. The DNA of the CDR3 is TGTGCCAGCAGTTTGGCAGGGGCCGAGGAGACCCAGTACTTC. Translating gives CASSLAGAEETQYF.

The V call is TRBV9, the J call TRBJ1-1; possibly TRBD1 for D (6 bases). Germline CDR1 SGDLS, CDR2 YYNGEE. This CDR3 contains 15 residues. The V gene lost 0 bases and the J gene lost 0 bases, with 9 bases spanning the gap. As DNA, the CDR3 is TGTGCCAGCAGCGTAGCGACAGGTCTGAACACTGAAGCTTTCTTT. It codes for CASSVATGLNTEAFF.

A word on this clonotype: This likely reflects a read error, since a far larger clone is one base away. The CDR3 DNA reads as TGTGCCATCAGTGATAGGGGACAGAATGAAGCTTTCTTT. Translated, it gives CAISDRGQNEAFF. The rearrangement uses TRBV10-3 and TRBJ1-1; 7 bases are a match to TRBD1. CDR3 length: 13 residues. Losses at the gene ends were 3 bases for V and 7 bases for J; bases not matched to a gene: 5. Germline CDR1 and CDR2: ENHRY and SYGVKD.

The J gene is TRBJ2-1, the V gene TRBV24-1; D is possibly TRBD2 (6 bases). V was cut by 1 base and J by 13 bases, with 10 bases left in between. There are 12 residues in the CDR3. Germline CDR1 and CDR2: KGHDR and SFDVKD. CDR3 sequence: CATSDFRETQFF. CDR3 in DNA: TGTGCCACCAGTGATTTCCGGGAGACCCAGTTCTTC.

This clonotype came up many times. The chain combines TRBV2 with TRBJ2-5; D is possibly TRBD2 (6 bases). The CDR3 has 15 amino acids. Germline-derived CDR1 and CDR2 are SNHLY and FYNNEI. Deletions cut 1 base from V and 2 bases from J, with 11 bases between. CDR3: CASSEDSAGQETQYF. CDR3 sequence (DNA): TGTGCCAGCAGTGAAGACTCAGCGGGTCAAGAGACCCAGTACTTC.

This clonotype was counted ten times or more. The rearrangement uses TRBV9 and TRBJ2-3, with 12 bases identical to TRBD2. The CDR3 extends over 17 amino acids. The V gene end was trimmed by 0 bases and the J gene end by 3 bases; junction bases not matched to a gene: 5. Looked up from germline, CDR1 is SGDLS and CDR2 is YYNGEE. The CDR3 nucleotides read TGTGCCAGCAGCGTAGGCTCTCTAGCGGGAGGGACAGATACGCAGTATTTT. Translated: CASSVGSLAGGTDTQYF.

The rearrangement uses TRBV10-2 and TRBJ2-1; 7 bases line up with TRBD2. The V gene end was trimmed by 0 bases and the J gene end by 9 bases; junction bases not matched to a gene: 14. This CDR3 has 17 residues. The germline CDR1 and CDR2 sequences are WSHSY and SAAADI. The CDR3: CASSESGGVQHSGEQFF. Here the CDR3 DNA reads TGCGCCAGCAGTGAGTCTGGGGGGGTCCAACACAGTGGTGAGCAGTTCTTC.

This clonotype was counted at least ten times. This chain connects TRBV11-3 to TRBJ1-2, with 7 bases identical to TRBD1. The V segment lost 2 bases and the J segment 1 base; nucleotides outside the gene matches: 1. The CDR3 totals 14 residues. The germline V gene has CDR1 SGHNT and CDR2 YENEEA. The CDR3 region is CASSLRDSNYGYTF. CDR3 bases: TGTGCCAGCAGCTTACGGGACAGTAACTATGGCTACACCTTC.

This clonotype was counted only a few times. V and J are TRBV19 and TRBJ2-7, with 9 bases identical to TRBD1. With V trimmed by 6 bases and J by 0 bases, 3 bases remained unmatched. The CDR3 is 14 residues long. Germline V gene data show CDR1 as LNHDA and CDR2 as SQIVND (reference sequence). DNA of the CDR3: TGTGCCAGTAGGGAGGGACAGGGCTCCTACGAGCAGTACTTC. It yields the protein CASREGQGSYEQYF. Using reference TRBV19 and TRBJ2-7 for the parts outside the CDR3, the full variable domain is DGGITQSPKYLFRKEGQNVTLSCEQNLNHDAMYWYRQDPGQGLRLIYYSQIVNDFQKGDIAEGYSVSREKKESFPLTVTSAQKNPTAFYLCASREGQGSYEQYFGPGTRLTVT.

This clonotype was seen ten or more times. V gene TRBV27 combines with J gene TRBJ1-4; D is unclear. This CDR3 region has 18 residues. With 4 bases removed from V and 3 bases from J, the gap between germline ends came to 21 bases. Germline assignment: CDR1 MNHEY and CDR2 SMNVEV (reference sequence). The CDR3 region is CASSSSGWQRRPNEKLFF. As DNA, the CDR3 is TGTGCCAGCAGTTCCTCGGGGTGGCAGAGGCGGCCTAATGAAAAACTGTTTTTT.

This sequence joins TRBV20-1 and TRBJ2-5; maybe TRBD1 (7 bases). CDR3 length: 13 amino acids. Germline CDR1 DFQATT, CDR2 SNEGSKA (reference sequence). Trimming took 5 bases from V and 4 from J, leaving 14 bases between them. In nucleotides, the CDR3 is TGCAGTGCTTCAGGGGGGAGGAGAGAGACCCAGTACTTC. This translates into CSASGGRRETQYF.

As concerns this clonotype: One base away lies a much larger clone, so this may be a sequencing read error. The rearrangement links TRBV11-1 to TRBJ2-5; D gene uncertain. The V gene lost 8 bases and the J gene lost 11 bases, with 30 bases spanning the gap. This CDR3 comprises 16 residues. CDR1 is SGHAT, CDR2 FQDESV, per germline (reference sequence). This chain's CDR3 is CASASSPRTSYNEQYF. As DNA, the CDR3 is TGTGCCAGCGCATCCTCCCCCAGGACCTCCTACAATGAGCAGTACTTC.

This chain links TRBV7-8 with TRBJ2-2; possibly TRBD2 for D (6 bases). Trimming removed 0 bases from V and 7 bases from J, with 15 bases in between. The germline V gene encodes CDR1 SGHVS and CDR2 FQNEAQ. The CDR3 extends over 16 amino acids. CDR3 DNA: TGTGCCAGCAGCTTAGCTCTATTGGGGGGAGGCGGGGAGCTGTTTTTT. As protein: CASSLALLGGGGELFF.

This clonotype was counted a few times. The J gene is TRBJ2-2, the V gene TRBV10-2, with 10 bases lining up with TRBD2. This CDR3 region has 19 residues. Losses at the gene ends were 3 bases for V and 0 bases for J; bases not matched to a gene: 10. Germline V lookup: CDR1 WSHSY, CDR2 SAAADI. CDR3 in amino acids: CASSDPYGAGGANTGELFF. In nucleotides, the CDR3 is TGCGCCAGCAGTGACCCCTACGGAGCGGGAGGGGCGAACACCGGGGAGCTGTTTTTT.